This T cell receptor (beta chain) came from a study of cytomegalovirus exposure and HLA in healthy donors. Germline CDR1 and CDR2: MNHEY and SVGAGI. V lost 6 bases to trimming and J lost 3 bases, with 8 bases between them. CDR3 length: 12 residues. To note about this clone: What it binds is not known.

Study-wide findings and caveats: Analyses of presence and absence presupposed an approximately uniform sequencing depth across donors.

PCR employed 60 Vbeta and 13 Jbeta primers. Clones were read by immunoSEQ multiplex PCR, and TCRdb kept only the in-frame ones, dropping some. The data contain more than 95,000 clones, 60% to 85% of them seen just once; the ten biggest clones take up 4%. This chain joins TRBV6-5 and TRBJ2-5; TRBD1 might be the D (5 bases). The specimen was PBMCs. The clonotype comes from a man over 45 in good health and CMV-seropositive. CDR3 DNA: TGTGCCAGCAGATTGACAGAAGAGACCCAGTACTTC. Residues: CASRLTEETQYF.